This T cell receptor beta chain was sequenced for a study of PD-L1 blockade in urothelial cancer. Whole-study context: Patients' atezolizumab regimen, 1,200 mg intravenously every 3 weeks, began at some point between 2013 and 2015. Male sex and bladder-origin urothelial cancer were recorded for twenty-five of 29 patients. Study findings and constraints: Durable-benefit patients expanded tumor-associated blood clones more at 3 weeks.

The sample's time point: pretreatment peripheral blood. The patients had locally advanced or metastatic urothelial carcinoma. V shed 5 bases and J shed 4 bases, with 14 bases lying between them. The CDR3 totals 14 residues. Germline lookup yields CDR1 SEHNR and CDR2 FQNEAQ (reference sequence). Data came from immunoSEQ multiplex PCR; TCRdb stores just in-frame clones and leaves some out. The data show about 130,000 clones, approximately 84% seen once. In regard to this clone: The antigen remains undetermined.

The chain combines TRBV7-9 with TRBJ1-2, with a possible D match to TRBD1 (5 bases). This clonotype was sampled from a man over 45 with urothelial cancer. This specimen was PBMCs, taken around atezolizumab (anti-PD-L1) treatment. CDR3 amino acids: CASSHVGGGYGYTF. CDR3 coding DNA: TGTGCCAGCAGCCACGTGGGGGGGGGCTATGGCTACACCTTC. The variable domain in full, with the rest retrieved from reference TRBV7-9 and TRBJ1-2, is DTGVSQNPRHKITKRGQNVTFRCDPISEHNRLYWYRQTLGQGPEFLTYFQNEAQLEKSRLLSDRFSAERPKGSFSTLEIQRTEQGDSAMYLCASSHVGGGYGYTFGSGTRLTVV.